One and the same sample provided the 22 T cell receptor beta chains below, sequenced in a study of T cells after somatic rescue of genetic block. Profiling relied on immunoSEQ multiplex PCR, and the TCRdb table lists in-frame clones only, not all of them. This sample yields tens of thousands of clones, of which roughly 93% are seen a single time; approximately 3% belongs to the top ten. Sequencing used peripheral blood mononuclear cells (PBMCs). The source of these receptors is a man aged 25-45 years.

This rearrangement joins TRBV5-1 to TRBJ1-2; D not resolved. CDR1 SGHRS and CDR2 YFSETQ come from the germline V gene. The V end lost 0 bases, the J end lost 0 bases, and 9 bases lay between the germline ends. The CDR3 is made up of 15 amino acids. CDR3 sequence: CASSLELRANYGYTF. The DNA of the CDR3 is TGCGCCAGCAGCTTGGAACTACGAGCTAACTATGGCTACACCTTC.

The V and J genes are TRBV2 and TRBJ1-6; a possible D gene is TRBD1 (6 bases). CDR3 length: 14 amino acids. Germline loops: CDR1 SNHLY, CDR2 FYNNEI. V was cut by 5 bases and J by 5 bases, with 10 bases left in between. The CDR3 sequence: CASSWTENNSPLHF. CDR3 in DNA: TGTGCCAGCAGTTGGACAGAAAATAATTCACCCCTCCACTTT.

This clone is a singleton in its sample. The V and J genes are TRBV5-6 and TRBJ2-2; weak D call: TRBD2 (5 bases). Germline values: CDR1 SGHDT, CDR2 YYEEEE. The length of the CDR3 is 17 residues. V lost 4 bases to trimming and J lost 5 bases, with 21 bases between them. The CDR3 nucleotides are TGTGCCAGCAGCATCATTTTGGAGGCCTCTAGGACCGGGGAGCTGTTTTTT. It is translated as CASSIILEASRTGELFF.

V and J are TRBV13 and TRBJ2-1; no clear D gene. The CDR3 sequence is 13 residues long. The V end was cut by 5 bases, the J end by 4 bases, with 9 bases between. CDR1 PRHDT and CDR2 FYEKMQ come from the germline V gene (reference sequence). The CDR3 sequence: CASSPRKYNEQFF. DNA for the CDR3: TGTGCCAGCAGCCCCCGGAAATACAATGAGCAGTTCTTC.

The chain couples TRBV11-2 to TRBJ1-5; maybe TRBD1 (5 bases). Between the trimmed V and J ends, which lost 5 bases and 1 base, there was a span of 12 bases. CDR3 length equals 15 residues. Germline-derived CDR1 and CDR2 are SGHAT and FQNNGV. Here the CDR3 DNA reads TGTGCCAGCAGCCCAGGGACGGGGAGCAATCAGCCCCAGCATTTT. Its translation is CASSPGTGSNQPQHF.

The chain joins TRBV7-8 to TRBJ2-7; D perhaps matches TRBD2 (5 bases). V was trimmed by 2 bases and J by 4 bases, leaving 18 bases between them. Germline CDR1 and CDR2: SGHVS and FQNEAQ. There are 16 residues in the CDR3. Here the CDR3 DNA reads TGTGCCAGCAGCTTACAAGGAGGCGGGTATGGGTACGAGCAGTACTTC. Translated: CASSLQGGGYGYEQYF.

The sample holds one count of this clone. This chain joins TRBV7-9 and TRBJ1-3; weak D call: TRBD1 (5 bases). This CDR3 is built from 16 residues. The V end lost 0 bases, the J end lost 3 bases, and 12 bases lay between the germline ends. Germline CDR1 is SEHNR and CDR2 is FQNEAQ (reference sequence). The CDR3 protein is CASSLASGAVGNTIYF. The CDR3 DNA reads TGTGCCAGCAGCTTAGCGTCCGGGGCGGTTGGAAACACCATATATTTT.

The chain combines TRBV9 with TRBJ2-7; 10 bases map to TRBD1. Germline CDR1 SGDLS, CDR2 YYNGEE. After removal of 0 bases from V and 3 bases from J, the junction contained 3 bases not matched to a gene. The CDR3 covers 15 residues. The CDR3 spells CASSVGTGGIYEQYF. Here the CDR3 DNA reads TGTGCCAGCAGCGTAGGGACAGGGGGTATCTACGAGCAGTACTTC. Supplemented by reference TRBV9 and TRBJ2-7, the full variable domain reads DSGVTQTPKHLITATGQRVTLRCSPRSGDLSVYWYQQSLDQGLQFLIQYYNGEERAKGNILERFSAQQFPDLHSELNLSSLELGDSALYFCASSVGTGGIYEQYFGPGTRLTVT.

The CDR3 DNA sequence: TGTGCCAGCAGCCAGGACAGGGGGAGGGGGTTGAACAATGAGCAGTTCTTC. Translating gives CASSQDRGRGLNNEQFF. The chain couples TRBV7-9 to TRBJ2-1, with 10 bases matching TRBD1. Germline CDR1 and CDR2: SEHNR and FQNEAQ (reference sequence). Trimming cost V 5 bases and J 5 bases; bases outside gene matches: 12. The CDR3 is made up of 17 amino acids.

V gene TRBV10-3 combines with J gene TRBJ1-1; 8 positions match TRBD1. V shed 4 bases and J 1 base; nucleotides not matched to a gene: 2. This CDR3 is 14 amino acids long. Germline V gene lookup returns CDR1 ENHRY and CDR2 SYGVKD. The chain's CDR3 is CAISGGTGNTEAFF. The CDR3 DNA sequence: TGTGCCATCAGTGGAGGGACAGGGAACACTGAAGCTTTCTTT.

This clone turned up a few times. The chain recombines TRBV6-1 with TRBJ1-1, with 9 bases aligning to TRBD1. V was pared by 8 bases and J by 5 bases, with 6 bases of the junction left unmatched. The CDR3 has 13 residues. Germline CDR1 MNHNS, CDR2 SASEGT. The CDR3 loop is CASHNRGPTEAFF. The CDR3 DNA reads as TGTGCCAGCCACAACAGGGGGCCAACTGAAGCTTTCTTT.

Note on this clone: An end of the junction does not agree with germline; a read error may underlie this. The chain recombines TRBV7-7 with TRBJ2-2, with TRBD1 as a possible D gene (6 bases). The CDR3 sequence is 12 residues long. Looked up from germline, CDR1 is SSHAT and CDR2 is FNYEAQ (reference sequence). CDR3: CASSRGTGELFF. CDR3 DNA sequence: TGTGCTAGCAGCAGGGGAACCGGGGAGCTGTTTTTT.

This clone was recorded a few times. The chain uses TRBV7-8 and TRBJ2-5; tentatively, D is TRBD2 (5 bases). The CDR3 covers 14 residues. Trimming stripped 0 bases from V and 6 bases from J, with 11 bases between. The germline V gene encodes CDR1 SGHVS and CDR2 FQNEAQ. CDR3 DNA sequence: TGTGCCAGCAGCTTAGCCGGGGATGGGAAGACCCAGTACTTC. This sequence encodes CASSLAGDGKTQYF.

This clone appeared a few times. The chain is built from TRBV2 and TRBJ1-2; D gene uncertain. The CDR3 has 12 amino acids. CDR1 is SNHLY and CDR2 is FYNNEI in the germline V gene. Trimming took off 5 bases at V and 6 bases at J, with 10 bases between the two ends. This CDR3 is CASSPVNDGYTF. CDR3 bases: TGTGCCAGCAGTCCTGTGAACGATGGCTACACCTTC.

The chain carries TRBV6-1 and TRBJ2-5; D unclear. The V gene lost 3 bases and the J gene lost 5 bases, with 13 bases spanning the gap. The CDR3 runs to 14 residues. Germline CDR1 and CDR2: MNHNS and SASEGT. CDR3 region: CASSDGPGWETQYF. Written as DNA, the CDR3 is TGTGCCAGCAGTGATGGACCTGGTTGGGAGACCCAGTACTTC.

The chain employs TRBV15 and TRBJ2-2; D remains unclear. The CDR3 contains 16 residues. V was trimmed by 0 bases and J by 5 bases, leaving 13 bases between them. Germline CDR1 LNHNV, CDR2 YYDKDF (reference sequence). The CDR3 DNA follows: TGTGCCACCAGCAGAGAACGGGCCCAGGCAACCGGGGAGCTGTTTTTT. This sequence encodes CATSRERAQATGELFF.

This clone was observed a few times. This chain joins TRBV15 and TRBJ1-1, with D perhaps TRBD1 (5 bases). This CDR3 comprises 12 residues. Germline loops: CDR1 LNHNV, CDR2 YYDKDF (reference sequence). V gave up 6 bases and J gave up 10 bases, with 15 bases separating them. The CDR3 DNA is TGTGCCACCAGTACGACTGTAGGGGTAGCTTTCTTT. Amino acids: CATSTTVGVAFF.

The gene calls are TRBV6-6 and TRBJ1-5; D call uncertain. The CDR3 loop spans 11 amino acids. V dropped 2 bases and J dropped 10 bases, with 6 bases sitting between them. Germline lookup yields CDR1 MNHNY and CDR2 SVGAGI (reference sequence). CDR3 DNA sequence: TGTGCCAGCAGTTACCCTCCCCCCCAGCATTTT. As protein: CASSYPPPQHF.

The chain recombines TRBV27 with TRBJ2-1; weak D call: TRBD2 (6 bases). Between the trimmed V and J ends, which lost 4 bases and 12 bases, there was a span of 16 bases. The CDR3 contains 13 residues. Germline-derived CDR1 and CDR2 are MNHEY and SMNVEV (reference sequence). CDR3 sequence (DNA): TGTGCCAGCAGTTGGGGTCGGACTAACGGGCAGTTCTTC. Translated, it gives CASSWGRTNGQFF.

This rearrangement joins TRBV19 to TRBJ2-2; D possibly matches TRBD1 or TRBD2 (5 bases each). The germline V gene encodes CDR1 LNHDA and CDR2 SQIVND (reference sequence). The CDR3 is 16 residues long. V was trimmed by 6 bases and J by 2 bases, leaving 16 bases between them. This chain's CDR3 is CASRTTGTGNTGELFF. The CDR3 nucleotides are TGTGCCAGTAGGACAACCGGGACGGGAAACACCGGGGAGCTGTTTTTT.

The chain's CDR3 is CASSYPGGPAGYTF. The CDR3 nucleotides read TGTGCCAGTAGCTACCCCGGGGGTCCGGCTGGCTACACCTTC. V is TRBV19 and J is TRBJ1-2, with a weak D call TRBD1 (5 bases). The V gene lost 6 bases and the J gene lost 7 bases, with 18 bases spanning the gap. Germline lookup yields CDR1 LNHDA and CDR2 SQIVND (reference sequence). There are 14 residues in the CDR3. The variable domain in full, completed from reference TRBV19 and TRBJ1-2, reads DGGITQSPKYLFRKEGQNVTLSCEQNLNHDAMYWYRQDPGQGLRLIYYSQIVNDFQKGDIAEGYSVSREKKESFPLTVTSAQKNPTAFYLCASSYPGGPAGYTFGSGTRLTVV.

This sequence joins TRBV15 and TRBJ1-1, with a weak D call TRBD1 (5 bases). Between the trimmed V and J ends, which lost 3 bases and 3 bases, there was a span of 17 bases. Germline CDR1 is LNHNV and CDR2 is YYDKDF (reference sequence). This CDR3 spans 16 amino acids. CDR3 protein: CATSSSEGTWDTEAFF. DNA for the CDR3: TGTGCCACCAGCAGTAGCGAGGGGACCTGGGACACTGAAGCTTTCTTT.